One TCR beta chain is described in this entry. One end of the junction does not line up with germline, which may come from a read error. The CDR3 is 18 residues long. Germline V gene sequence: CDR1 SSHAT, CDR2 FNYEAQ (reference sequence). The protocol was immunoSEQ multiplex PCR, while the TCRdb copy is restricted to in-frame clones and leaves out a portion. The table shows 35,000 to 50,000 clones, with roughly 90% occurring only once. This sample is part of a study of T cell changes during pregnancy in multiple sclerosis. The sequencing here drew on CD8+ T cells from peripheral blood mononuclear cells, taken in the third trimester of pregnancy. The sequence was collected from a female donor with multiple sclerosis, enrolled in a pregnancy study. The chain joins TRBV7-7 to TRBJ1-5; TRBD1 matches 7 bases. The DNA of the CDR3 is TGTGCTAGCAGCTTAGCCGGCAGGGGGGTATATAGCAATCAGCCCCAGCATTTT. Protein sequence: CASSLAGRGVYSNQPQHF.